This T cell receptor beta chain was obtained from a study of lymphopenia after photon versus proton radiotherapy. Study-wide results and caveats: Post-nadir TCR diversity decline inversely tracked overall survival among those who died. Under photons, naive T cells and diversity fell while effector/memory populations rose. Oligoclonal CD8+ Temra expansion after nadir drove photon patients' diversity drop.

Assay used: immunoSEQ multiplex PCR; TCRdb lists only in-frame clones, some missing. The table shows 75,000 or so clones, with around 83% occurring only once. The CDR3 runs 18 residues. With regard to this clone: The antigen is unknown.

Here the sequenced sample was peripheral blood, taken from a patient treated with proton-based radiotherapy. The chain employs TRBV1 and TRBJ2-7; TRBD2 is taken as the D call from the table, unchecked against the DNA. TRBV1 is given as a pseudogene. The sequence was collected from a man in his sixties with pancreatic cancer. The CDR3 loop is CTSSQEEEGLGIPYEQYF. As DNA, the CDR3 is TGCACCAGCAGCCAAGAAGAGGAGGGGCTGGGGATTCCCTACGAGCAGTACTTC.